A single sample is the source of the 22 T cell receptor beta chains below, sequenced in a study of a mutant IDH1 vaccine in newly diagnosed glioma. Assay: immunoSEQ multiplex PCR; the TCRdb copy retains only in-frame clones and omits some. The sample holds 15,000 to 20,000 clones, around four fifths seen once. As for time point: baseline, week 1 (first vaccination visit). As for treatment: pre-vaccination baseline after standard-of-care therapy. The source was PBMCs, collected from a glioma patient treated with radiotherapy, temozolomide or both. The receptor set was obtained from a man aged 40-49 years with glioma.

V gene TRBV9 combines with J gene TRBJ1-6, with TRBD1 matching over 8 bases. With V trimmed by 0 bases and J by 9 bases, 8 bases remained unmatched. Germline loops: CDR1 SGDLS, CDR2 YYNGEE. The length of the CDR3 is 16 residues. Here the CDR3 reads CASSVAQGAPGSPLHF. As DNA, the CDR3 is TGTGCCAGCAGCGTAGCTCAGGGGGCGCCTGGTTCACCCCTCCACTTT.

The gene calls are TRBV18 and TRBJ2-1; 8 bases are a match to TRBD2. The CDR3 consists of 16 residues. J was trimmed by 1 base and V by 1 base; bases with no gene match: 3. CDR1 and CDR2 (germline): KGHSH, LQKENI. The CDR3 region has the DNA TGTGCCAGCTCACCACTAAGCGGGGGATCCTACAATGAGCAGTTCTTC. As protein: CASSPLSGGSYNEQFF. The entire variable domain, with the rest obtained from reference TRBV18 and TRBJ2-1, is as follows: NAGVMQNPRHLVRRRGQEARLRCSPMKGHSHVYWYRQLPEEGLKFMVYLQKENIIDESGMPKERFSAEFPKEGPSILRIQQVVRGDSAAYFCASSPLSGGSYNEQFFGPGTRLTVL.

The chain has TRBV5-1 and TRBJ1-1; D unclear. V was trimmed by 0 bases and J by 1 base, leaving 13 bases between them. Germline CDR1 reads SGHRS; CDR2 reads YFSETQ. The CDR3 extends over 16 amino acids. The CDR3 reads CASSLALGTPNTEAFF. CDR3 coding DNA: TGCGCCAGCAGCTTGGCCTTGGGAACCCCGAACACTGAAGCTTTCTTT.

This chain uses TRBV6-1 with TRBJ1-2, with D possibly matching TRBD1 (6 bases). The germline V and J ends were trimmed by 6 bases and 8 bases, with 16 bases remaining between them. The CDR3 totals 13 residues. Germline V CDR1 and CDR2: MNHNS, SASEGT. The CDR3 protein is CASRANREQGYTF. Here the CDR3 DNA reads TGTGCCAGCAGGGCGAACAGGGAGCAAGGCTACACCTTC.

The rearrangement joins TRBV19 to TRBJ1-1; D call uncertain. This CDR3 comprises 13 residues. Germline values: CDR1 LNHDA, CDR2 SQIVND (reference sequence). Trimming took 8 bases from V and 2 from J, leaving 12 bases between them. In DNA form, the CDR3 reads TGTGCCAGTGGGTTCGGCGGCAACACTGAAGCTTTCTTT. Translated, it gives CASGFGGNTEAFF.

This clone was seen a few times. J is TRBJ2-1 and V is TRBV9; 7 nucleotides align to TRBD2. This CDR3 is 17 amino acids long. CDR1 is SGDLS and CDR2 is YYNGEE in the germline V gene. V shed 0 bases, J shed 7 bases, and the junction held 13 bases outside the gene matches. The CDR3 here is CASSVVASGPAGNEQFF. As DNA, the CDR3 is TGTGCCAGCAGCGTAGTGGCTAGCGGCCCTGCAGGGAATGAGCAGTTCTTC.

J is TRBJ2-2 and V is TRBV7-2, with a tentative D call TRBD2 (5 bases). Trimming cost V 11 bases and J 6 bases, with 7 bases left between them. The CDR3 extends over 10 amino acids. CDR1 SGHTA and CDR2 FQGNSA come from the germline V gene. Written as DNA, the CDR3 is TGTGCCTCCGGGGCCGGGGAGCTGTTTTTT. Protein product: CASGAGELFF. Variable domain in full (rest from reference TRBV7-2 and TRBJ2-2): GAGVSQSPSNKVTEKGKDVELRCDPISGHTALYWYRQSLGQGLEFLIYFQGNSAPDKSGLPSDRFSAERTGGSVSTLTIQRTQQEDSAVYLCASGAGELFFGEGSRLTVL.

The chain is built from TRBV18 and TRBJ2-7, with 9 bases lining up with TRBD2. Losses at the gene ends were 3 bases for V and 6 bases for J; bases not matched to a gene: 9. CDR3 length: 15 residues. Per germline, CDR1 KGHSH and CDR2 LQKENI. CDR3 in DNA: TGTGCCAGCTCACCGATAGCGGGAGACATACCCGAGCAGTACTTC. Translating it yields CASSPIAGDIPEQYF.

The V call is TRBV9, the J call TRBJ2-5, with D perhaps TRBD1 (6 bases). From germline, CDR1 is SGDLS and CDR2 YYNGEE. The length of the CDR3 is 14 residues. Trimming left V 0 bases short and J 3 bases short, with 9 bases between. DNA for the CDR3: TGTGCCAGCAGCGTAGGGGGGCTTAAAGAGACCCAGTACTTC. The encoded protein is CASSVGGLKETQYF.

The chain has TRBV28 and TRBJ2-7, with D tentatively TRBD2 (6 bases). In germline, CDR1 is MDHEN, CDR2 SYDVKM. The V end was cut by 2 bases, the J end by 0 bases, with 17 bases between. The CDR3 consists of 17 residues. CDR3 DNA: TGTGCCAGCAGTTTAATCCCCATTAGCGGAACCTCCTACGAGCAGTACTTC. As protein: CASSLIPISGTSYEQYF.

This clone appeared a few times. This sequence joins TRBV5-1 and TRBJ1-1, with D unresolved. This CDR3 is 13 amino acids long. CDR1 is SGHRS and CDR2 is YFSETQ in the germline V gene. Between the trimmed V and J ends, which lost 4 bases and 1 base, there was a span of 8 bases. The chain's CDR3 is CASSGSRNTEAFF. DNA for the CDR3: TGCGCCAGCAGCGGATCAAGGAACACTGAAGCTTTCTTT.

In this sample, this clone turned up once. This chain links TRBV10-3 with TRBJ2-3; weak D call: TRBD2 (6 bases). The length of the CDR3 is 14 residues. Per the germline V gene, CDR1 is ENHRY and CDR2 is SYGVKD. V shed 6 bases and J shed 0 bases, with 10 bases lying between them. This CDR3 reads CAIRTTSSTDTQYF. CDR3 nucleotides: TGTGCCATCAGGACGACTAGTAGCACAGATACGCAGTATTTT.

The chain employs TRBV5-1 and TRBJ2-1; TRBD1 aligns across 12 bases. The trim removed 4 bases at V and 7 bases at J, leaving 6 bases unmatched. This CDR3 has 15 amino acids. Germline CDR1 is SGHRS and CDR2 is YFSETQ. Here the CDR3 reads CASSPPGQGANEQFF. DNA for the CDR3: TGCGCCAGCAGCCCACCGGGACAGGGGGCTAATGAGCAGTTCTTC.

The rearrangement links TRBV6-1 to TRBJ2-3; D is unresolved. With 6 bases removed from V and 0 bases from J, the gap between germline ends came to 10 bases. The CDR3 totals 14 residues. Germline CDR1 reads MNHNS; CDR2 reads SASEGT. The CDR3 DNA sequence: TGTGCCAGCAGGCTAGGGATTAGCACAGATACGCAGTATTTT. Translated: CASRLGISTDTQYF.

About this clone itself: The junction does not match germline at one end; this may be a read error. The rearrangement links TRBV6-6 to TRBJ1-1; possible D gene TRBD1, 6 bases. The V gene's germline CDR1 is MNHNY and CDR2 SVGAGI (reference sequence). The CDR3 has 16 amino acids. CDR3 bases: TGTGCCAGCAGTTACGGACAGTACAGGTCGAACGCTGAAGCTTTCTTT. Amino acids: CASSYGQYRSNAEAFF.

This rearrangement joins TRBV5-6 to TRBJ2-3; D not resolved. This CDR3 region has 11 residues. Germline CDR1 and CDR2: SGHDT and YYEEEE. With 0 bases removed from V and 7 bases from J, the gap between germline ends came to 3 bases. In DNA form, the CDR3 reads TGTGCCAGCAGCTTGGGATATACGCAGTATTTT. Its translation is CASSLGYTQYF.

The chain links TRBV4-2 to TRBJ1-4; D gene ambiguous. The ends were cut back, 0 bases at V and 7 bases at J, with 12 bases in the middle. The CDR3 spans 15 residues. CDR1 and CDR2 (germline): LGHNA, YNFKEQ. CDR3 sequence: CASSQDLYSGEKLFF. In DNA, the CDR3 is TGTGCCAGCAGCCAAGATTTGTACAGTGGTGAAAAACTGTTTTTT.

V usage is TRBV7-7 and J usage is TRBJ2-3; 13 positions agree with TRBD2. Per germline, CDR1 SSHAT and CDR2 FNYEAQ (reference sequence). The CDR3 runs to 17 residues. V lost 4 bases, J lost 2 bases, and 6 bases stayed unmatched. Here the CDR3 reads CASSWELAGGTTDTQYF. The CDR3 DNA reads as TGTGCCAGCAGCTGGGAACTAGCGGGAGGGACCACAGATACGCAGTATTTT.

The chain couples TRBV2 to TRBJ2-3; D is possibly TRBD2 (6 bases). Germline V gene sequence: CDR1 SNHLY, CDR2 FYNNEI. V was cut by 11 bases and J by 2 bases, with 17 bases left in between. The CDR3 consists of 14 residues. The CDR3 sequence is CAGSRDSDTDTQYF. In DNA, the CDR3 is TGTGCCGGGTCCCGGGACTCCGACACAGATACGCAGTATTTT.

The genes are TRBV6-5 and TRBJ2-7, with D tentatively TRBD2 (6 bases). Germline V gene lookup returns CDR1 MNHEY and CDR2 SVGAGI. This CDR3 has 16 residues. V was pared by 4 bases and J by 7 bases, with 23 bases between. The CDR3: CASSLSYRDSRDEQYF. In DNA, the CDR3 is TGTGCCAGCAGTTTATCGTACCGGGACTCCCGGGATGAGCAGTACTTC.

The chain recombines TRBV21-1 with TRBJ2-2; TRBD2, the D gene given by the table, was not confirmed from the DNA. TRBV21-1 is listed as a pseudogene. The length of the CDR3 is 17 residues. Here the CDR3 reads CASSKFSRRLNTGELFF. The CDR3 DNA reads TGTGCCAGCAGCAAATTCTCACGGCGGCTGAACACCGGGGAGCTGTTTTTT.

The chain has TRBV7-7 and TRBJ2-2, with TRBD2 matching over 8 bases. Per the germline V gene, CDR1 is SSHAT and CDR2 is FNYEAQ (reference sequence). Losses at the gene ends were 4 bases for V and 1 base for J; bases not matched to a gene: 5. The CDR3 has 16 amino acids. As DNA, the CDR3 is TGTGCCAGCAGCTCCGAGCGGGGGATGAACACCGGGGAGCTGTTTTTT. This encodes CASSSERGMNTGELFF.